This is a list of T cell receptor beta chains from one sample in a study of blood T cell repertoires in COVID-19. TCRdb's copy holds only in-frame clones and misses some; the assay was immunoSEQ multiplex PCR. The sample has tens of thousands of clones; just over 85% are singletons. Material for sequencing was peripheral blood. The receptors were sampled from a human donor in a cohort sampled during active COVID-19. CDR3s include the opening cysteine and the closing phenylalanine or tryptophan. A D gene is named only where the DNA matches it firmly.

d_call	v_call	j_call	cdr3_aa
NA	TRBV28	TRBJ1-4	CATRLGGYGANEKLFF
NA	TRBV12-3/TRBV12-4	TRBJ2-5	CASSLYNQETQYF
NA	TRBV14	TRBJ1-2	CASSQAHRAGGYTF
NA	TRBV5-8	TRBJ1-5	CASSVDTRMTQHF
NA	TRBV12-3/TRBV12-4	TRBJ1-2	CASSLRSYGYTF
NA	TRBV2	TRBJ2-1	CASRSARREFF
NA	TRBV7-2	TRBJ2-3	CASSLATRPDTQYF
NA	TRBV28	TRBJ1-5	CASSRTGSFDQPQHF
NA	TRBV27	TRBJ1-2	CASSLSGGGHYGYTF
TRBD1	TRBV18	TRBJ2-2	CASSPRQRGQGTGELFF
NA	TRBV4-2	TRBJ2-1	CASSHPVQRGIAYNEQFF
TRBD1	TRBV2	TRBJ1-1	CASRGQGYMNTEAFF
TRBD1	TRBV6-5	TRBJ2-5	CASSYSTTGNQETQYF
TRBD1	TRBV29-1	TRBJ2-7	CSVRGTASEQYF
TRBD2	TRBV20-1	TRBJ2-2	CSASRTSGANTGELFF
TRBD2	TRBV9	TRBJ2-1	CASSAGTSGIWGQFF
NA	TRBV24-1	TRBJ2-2	CATSQGTGWDTGELFF
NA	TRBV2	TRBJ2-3	CASSEALRGDTQYF
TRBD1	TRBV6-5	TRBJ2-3	CASRDRGPADTQYF
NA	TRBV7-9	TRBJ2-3	CASSLAAGWGTEAQYF
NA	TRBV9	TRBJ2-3	CASSARSDTQYF
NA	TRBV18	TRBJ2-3	CASSSPNTDTQYF
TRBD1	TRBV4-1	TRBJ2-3	CASSPLSGTGPTDTQYF
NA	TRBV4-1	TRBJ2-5	CASSQRTVGGGETQYF
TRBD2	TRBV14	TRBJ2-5	CASSRAGVETQYF
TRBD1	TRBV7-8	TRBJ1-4	CASSLAGTGRTNEKLFF
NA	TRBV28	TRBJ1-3	CASSFPMDSSGNTIYF
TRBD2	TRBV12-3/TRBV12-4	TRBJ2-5	CASRLAGPETQYF
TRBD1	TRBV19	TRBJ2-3	CASSIGQGVPDTQYF
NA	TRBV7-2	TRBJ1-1	CASSFSWNTEAFF
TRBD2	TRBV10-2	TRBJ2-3	CASKPSGGTDTQYF
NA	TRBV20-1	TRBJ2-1	CSATFYNEQFF
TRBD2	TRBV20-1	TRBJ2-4	CSARVGGYDIQYF
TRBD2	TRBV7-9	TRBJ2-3	CASSPFTASGRASTDTQYF
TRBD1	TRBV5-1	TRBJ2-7	CASSPGQGRGEQYF
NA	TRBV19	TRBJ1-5	CASSTRAAGGNQPQHF
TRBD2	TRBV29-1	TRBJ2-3	CSVTSGGTGGWYF
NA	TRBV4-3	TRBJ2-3	CASSQQPAGFGTDTQYF
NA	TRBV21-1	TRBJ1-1	CIAGGVNTEAFF
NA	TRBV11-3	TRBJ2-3	CASSLWGADTQYF
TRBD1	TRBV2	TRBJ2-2	CASSPTGRNTGELFF
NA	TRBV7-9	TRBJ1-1	CASSLEAVNTEAFF
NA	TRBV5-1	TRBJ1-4	CASSESIASLRGKLFF
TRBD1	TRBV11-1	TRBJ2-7	CASSLVGTGQTEQYF
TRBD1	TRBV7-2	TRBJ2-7	CASSETGTGTYEQYF
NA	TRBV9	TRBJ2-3	CASSSRTDTQYF
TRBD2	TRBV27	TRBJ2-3	CASSASGGTSTDTQYF
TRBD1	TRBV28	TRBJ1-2	CASSQQGANYGYTF
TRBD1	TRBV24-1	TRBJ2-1	CATSAQTGAYNEQFF
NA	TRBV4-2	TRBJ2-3	CATGAGRDTDTQYF
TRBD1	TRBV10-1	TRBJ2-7	CASSGQGAREQYF
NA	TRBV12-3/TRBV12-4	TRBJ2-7	CASSKDSPYEQYF
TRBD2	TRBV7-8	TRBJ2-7	CASSLGTVLASGGYEQYF
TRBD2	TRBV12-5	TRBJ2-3	CASGLAGYTDTQYF
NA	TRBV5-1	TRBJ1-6	CASSLDTGGNSPLHF